Listed here is a single T cell receptor (beta chain). These data are taken from a study of blood T cell repertoires in COVID-19. On the study more broadly: Sources were T cells, B-cell-depleted T cells, or PBMCs; the material itself was cDNA or gDNA.

Method: immunoSEQ multiplex PCR; TCRdb's copy keeps in-frame clones and lacks some. The table records about 140,000 clones, more than 65% of them present only once. V lost 7 bases to trimming and J lost 16 bases, with 29 bases between them. The CDR3 has 16 amino acids. Germline V CDR1 and CDR2: LNHDA, SQIVND (reference sequence). The source material was peripheral blood. This chain joins TRBV19 and TRBJ1-6, with TRBD1 as a possible D gene (5 bases). The sequence came from an elderly man with acute or convalescent COVID-19. CDR3 in DNA: TGTGCCAGTACCAAATCCCCCCCAGACACCGGACACCCGCTCCACTTT. It translates to CASTKSPPDTGHPLHF.